This TCR beta chain was identified in a study of control samples from healthy donors and cancer patients. Here immunoSEQ multiplex PCR was the method, and the copy in TCRdb shows in-frame clones only, minus some. The table lists around 170,000 clones, 88% of them singletons. A single count supports this clone. The receptor was derived from a young woman in good health. The sequencing sample was made of blood.

The CDR3 nucleotides read TGTGCCAGCAGCTCGCCACCACGGGCCCGATTGGACTATGGCTACACCTTC. Translating gives CASSSPPRARLDYGYTF. The chain recombines TRBV11-2 with TRBJ1-2, with no clear D. V was trimmed by 4 bases and J by 3 bases, leaving 21 bases between them. Germline values: CDR1 SGHAT, CDR2 FQNNGV. The CDR3 is made up of 17 amino acids.